This TCR beta chain was recorded in a study of identical twins. General study findings and limits: Potential partial confounding of zero-insertion analyses by invariant MAIT and iNKT cells was noted.

The CDR3 sequence is 12 residues long. Per germline, CDR1 ENHRY and CDR2 SYGVKD. TCRdb recomputed calls from the 5' RACE reads with MiXCR, one row per CDR3 protein. The sample shows roughly 1.6 million distinct CDR3 sequences, under 35% of them seen only once. Note on this clonotype: Its antigen remains unknown. It may be a read error: a sequence one base away is much more abundant.

This clonotype was sampled from a newborn girl in good health. The sample consisted of cord blood. The chain uses TRBV10-3 and TRBJ2-7; the D is unclear. In nucleotides, the CDR3 is TGTGCCATCAGTGAGTCCCCCTACGGGCAGTACTTC. Translating it yields CAISESPYGQYF.